This T cell receptor (beta chain) comes out of a study of cytotoxic CD8 clonotypes in ibrutinib-treated CLL (dated by TCRdb to the early 2020s). General notes on the study: In this cohort, more than 14 patients were treatment-naive and about a dozen were relapsed/refractory, while some 18 had unmutated IGHV. Responses were partial in some 24 patients and complete in 2; after median around 66 months follow-up, about 14 stayed in remission and about twelve progressed. Response samples were obtained after a median of around eleven months of treatment, with a range of roughly 6 to 40 months. On average, each sample yielded 255,043 productive templates and over 90,000 productive rearrangements. Longitudinal samples were available for 26 of the 86 trial participants. Cryopreserved peripheral blood mononuclear cells were collected before treatment, at response, and at either disease progression or sustained remission. The paper's findings and limits, for the study overall: Baseline clonality exceeded that of age-matched healthy donors and correlated strongly with circulating CD8+ T-cell counts. Sustained-remission and progressing patients did not have matched sampling times, and lymph node repertoires were not examined. Clonality increased at ibrutinib response, stayed stable in sustained remission, and fell back toward baseline at progression. Public clonotypes were rare and either contracted or stayed stable during treatment, and the rise in clonality at ibrutinib response reflected the expansion of private clonotypes.

Deletion took 1 base off V and 0 bases off J, with a span of 7 bases between the germline ends. The CDR3 runs 14 residues from the cysteine to the phenylalanine. Only the CDR3 DNA stays, 42 bases, in frame from base 1. Taken from the germline V gene, the CDR1 and CDR2 loops are SGHDN and FVKESK. Roughly 1.9 micrograms of genomic DNA were extracted from cryopreserved PBMCs for TCR beta library preparation. High-throughput TCR beta sequencing was performed on longitudinal blood samples from CLL patients receiving ibrutinib monotherapy. The patients took part in an open-label, single-center phase 2 trial of ibrutinib monotherapy. With respect to this clone: Its target antigen remains unknown. No base quality values were provided; no much bigger clone lies one nucleotide off.

Each clonotype received, on average, approximately 9.9x coverage in deep resolution sequencing performed on a MiSeq, where the target depth lay between 1 in 1 million and 1 in 200,000 T cells. TCR beta libraries were generated with the immunoSEQ hsTCRB Kit. As for how the authors treated the data: The data were analyzed with ImmunoSEQ Analyzer and ImmunoSEQ Data Assistant, and V, D and J gene assignments followed IMGT definitions. Clonality was computed as one minus normalized Shannon entropy of productive rearrangement frequencies, ranging from 0 to 1. Only overrepresented clonotypes making up at least 0.05% of each patient's repertoire were included in the public clonotype analysis. Thirteen repertoires from age-matched healthy donors, obtained from immuneACCESS, served as clonality controls. TCRdb's version of the immuneACCESS table is confined to in-frame rearrangements and falls short of the full clone set. An unresolved V gene accounts for under half of the shortfall where checked; the remainder is of unknown origin. That table is the source of V, J and clone size, and D and trimming were worked out from the DNA. The sample table records hundreds of thousands of clones; more than 65% of these occur just once. The ten largest clones represent roughly 7% of the sample.

The V and J genes are TRBV14 and TRBJ2-7; there is no confident call for the D gene. The receptor comes from a human donor with chronic lymphocytic leukemia. Sample: PBMCs, taken before ibrutinib treatment. Here the CDR3 is given as CASSQVRGSYEQYF. In nucleotide form, the sequence is TGTGCCAGCAGCCAAGTTCGAGGCTCCTACGAGCAGTACTTC.